Listed below are T cell receptor beta chains from one sample, sequenced in a study of cytomegalovirus exposure and HLA in healthy donors. Profiling relied on immunoSEQ multiplex PCR, and the TCRdb table lists in-frame clones only, not all of them. The top ten clones hold roughly 3.5% of a sample with some 170,000 clones, 77% of them seen once. Source material: PBMCs. The source of these receptors is a woman aged 60-75 years in good health and CMV-seropositive. Both conserved end residues are part of each CDR3. The D gene is left open where the match is weak. Clone size appears in some rows only: once, few, many, or a class for an expanded clone.

CDR3aa	CDR3nt	d_gene	len	v_gene	abundance	j_gene
CASSRGEGAEDTQYF	TGTGCCAGCAGCCGAGGGGAGGGAGCGGAAGATACGCAGTATTTT	TRBD2	15	TRBV11-3	-	TRBJ2-3
CASSVGLAGTSSTDTQYF	TGTGCCAGCAGCGTAGGCCTAGCGGGTACCTCTAGCACAGATACGCAGTATTTT	TRBD2	18	TRBV9	few	TRBJ2-3
CASSIRGDGAYEQYF	TGTGCCAGTAGTATAAGAGGAGACGGAGCCTACGAGCAGTACTTC	-	15	TRBV19	-	TRBJ2-7
CASSVSAQETQYF	TGTGCCAGCAGCGTCAGCGCTCAAGAGACCCAGTACTTC	-	13	TRBV9	-	TRBJ2-5
CASSSGRGPRWEKLFF	TGTGCCAGCAGTTCGGGCAGGGGGCCGAGGTGGGAAAAACTGTTTTTT	TRBD1	16	TRBV28	-	TRBJ1-4
CASSFQGAEETQYF	TGCGCCAGCAGCTTTCAGGGGGCTGAAGAGACCCAGTACTTC	TRBD1	14	TRBV5-1	few	TRBJ2-5
CASSLGLAGLTDTQYF	TGTGCCAGCAGCTTGGGACTAGCGGGGCTCACAGATACGCAGTATTTT	TRBD2	16	TRBV11-3	-	TRBJ2-3
CASLETEYNEQFF	TGTGCCAGTCTCGAGACAGAATACAATGAGCAGTTCTTC	-	13	TRBV19	-	TRBJ2-1
CAISESGADTIYF	TGTGCCATCAGTGAGTCAGGGGCGGACACCATATATTTT	-	13	TRBV10-3	few	TRBJ1-3
CASSYFGTGRETQYF	TGTGCCAGCAGTTACTTCGGGACAGGGAGAGAGACCCAGTACTTC	TRBD1	15	TRBV6-5	-	TRBJ2-5
CASSLEPLAGGGNEQFF	TGTGCCAGCAGCTTGGAACCCCTAGCGGGCGGAGGCAATGAGCAGTTCTTC	TRBD2	17	TRBV5-4	once	TRBJ2-1
CASSRLALETQYF	TGTGCCAGCAGTCGGCTAGCTTTAGAGACCCAGTACTTC	-	13	TRBV27	-	TRBJ2-5
CASSLLDTGIQYF	TGTGCCAGCAGCTTGCTAGACACGGGGATACAGTATTTT	-	13	TRBV7-8	-	TRBJ2-3
CASKSTRTGGFYSNQPQHF	TGTGCCAGTAAGTCTACGAGGACAGGGGGTTTCTATAGCAATCAGCCCCAGCATTTT	TRBD1	19	TRBV19	-	TRBJ1-5
CSVGQGNQPQHF	TGCAGCGTTGGGCAGGGCAATCAGCCCCAGCATTTT	-	12	TRBV29-1	-	TRBJ1-5
CASSLMGQGNTGELFF	TGTGCCAGCAGCTTAATGGGACAGGGGAACACCGGGGAGCTGTTTTTT	TRBD1	16	TRBV7-3	-	TRBJ2-2
CASSLAPGQSYGYTF	TGCGCCAGCAGCTTGGCTCCGGGACAGAGCTATGGCTACACCTTC	TRBD1	15	TRBV5-1	-	TRBJ1-2
CASSGSGGASSQYF	TGTGCCAGTAGTGGGAGCGGGGGGGCTTCGTCCCAGTACTTC	TRBD2	14	TRBV19	-	TRBJ2-5
CASSSGQGMGTDTQYF	TGTGCCAGCAGTTCTGGACAGGGAATGGGGACAGATACGCAGTATTTT	TRBD1	16	TRBV28	-	TRBJ2-3
CASSPLRATEAFF	TGTGCCAGCAGCCCCCTGCGGGCGACTGAAGCTTTCTTT	-	13	TRBV11-2	-	TRBJ1-1
CASSSPPLLATNEKLFF	TGTGCCAGCAGCTCCCCCCCACTACTTGCAACTAATGAAAAACTGTTTTTT	-	17	TRBV7-8	few	TRBJ1-4
CSGMDRGISEAFF	TGCAGCGGTATGGACAGGGGAATATCTGAAGCTTTCTTT	TRBD1	13	TRBV29-1	-	TRBJ1-1
CASSPRDRITVNEQFF	TGTGCCAGCTCACCCAGGGACAGAATAACGGTCAATGAGCAGTTCTTC	TRBD1	16	TRBV18	-	TRBJ2-1
CASSRGLAGDNEQFF	TGTGCCAGCAGCCGGGGACTAGCGGGGGACAATGAGCAGTTCTTC	TRBD2	15	TRBV4-2	-	TRBJ2-1
CASSQLRRGLEAFF	TGTGCCAGCAGCCAACTTCGACGAGGGCTTGAAGCTTTCTTT	-	14	TRBV4-2	once	TRBJ1-1
CASSHRDVTSSAKNIQYF	TGTGCCAGCAGCCACCGGGACGTTACTAGCTCGGCCAAAAACATTCAGTACTTC	-	18	TRBV5-4	-	TRBJ2-4
CATGQGDGPQHF	TGTGCCACAGGACAGGGGGACGGGCCCCAGCATTTT	TRBD1	12	TRBV19	-	TRBJ1-5
CASSLGPVAAANSPLHF	TGTGCCAGCAGCTTAGGACCGGTGGCCGCAGCGAATTCACCCCTCCACTTT	-	17	TRBV7-6	-	TRBJ1-6
CASSDRTGDNSPLHF	TGTGCCAGCAGCGACCGGACAGGTGACAATTCACCCCTCCACTTT	TRBD1	15	TRBV28	-	TRBJ1-6
CASSSTGTGNEQFF	TGTGCCAGCAGTTCGACAGGGACGGGGAATGAGCAGTTCTTC	TRBD1	14	TRBV28	-	TRBJ2-1
CASSKDPTSGLAAKNIQYF	TGTGCCAGTAGCAAGGACCCGACTAGCGGTCTTGCAGCCAAAAACATTCAGTACTTC	TRBD2	19	TRBV19	-	TRBJ2-4
CASSWGVNQPQHF	TGTGCCAGCAGTTGGGGCGTTAATCAGCCCCAGCATTTT	-	13	TRBV28	-	TRBJ1-5
CASSFSGDTQYF	TGTGCCAGCAGTTTTTCGGGAGATACGCAGTATTTT	-	12	TRBV27	-	TRBJ2-3
CASSLALNPVLFF	TGTGCCAGCAGCTTAGCGCTTAACCCGGTGTTATTCTTC	-	13	TRBV7-2	-	TRBJ2-1
CASSIDWNTGVGYTF	TGTGCCAGTAGTATAGATTGGAATACAGGAGTTGGCTACACCTTC	-	15	TRBV19	-	TRBJ1-2
CASSPGQGAGYGYTF	TGTGCCAGCAGTCCCGGACAGGGGGCAGGGTATGGCTACACCTTC	TRBD1	15	TRBV28	-	TRBJ1-2
CASSLRTGLPDTQYF	TGCGCCAGCAGCCTGAGGACAGGATTGCCAGATACGCAGTATTTT	TRBD1	15	TRBV5-1	few	TRBJ2-3
CASSARRNSGSYNEQFF	TGTGCCAGCAGTGCCCGGAGGAATAGCGGATCCTACAATGAGCAGTTCTTC	-	17	TRBV2	-	TRBJ2-1
CATSGMGGTGTQPQHF	TGTGCCACCAGCGGAATGGGCGGGACAGGGACTCAGCCCCAGCATTTT	TRBD1	16	TRBV15	-	TRBJ1-5
CASSRGQHSGNTIYF	TGTGCCAGCAGCCGGGGACAGCACTCTGGAAACACCATATATTTT	TRBD1	15	TRBV11-3	-	TRBJ1-3
CASSSIEGAGNTIYF	TGTGCCAGCAGCTCAATAGAGGGGGCTGGAAACACCATATATTTT	-	15	TRBV7-9	few	TRBJ1-3